Shown below are 3 T cell receptor beta chains from a single sample sequenced in a study of CD8+ T cells in alopecia areata. Sequencing relied on a cDNA template that was reverse transcribed from extracted RNA. Profiling relied on immunoSEQ multiplex PCR, and the TCRdb table lists in-frame clones only, not all of them. The table includes 110,000 to 150,000 clones, roughly 64% detected once. The sample consisted of CD4+ T cells sorted from blood, taken at week 0. The receptors here all came from a human donor with alopecia areata.

This sequence joins TRBV2 and TRBJ1-5, with D unclear. The CDR3 is made up of 14 amino acids. Germline V gene sequence: CDR1 SNHLY, CDR2 FYNNEI. With 4 bases removed from V and 3 bases from J, the gap between germline ends came to 10 bases. CDR3 bases: TGTGCCAGCAGTGTCAAGGGAATCAATCAGCCCCAGCATTTT. Amino acids: CASSVKGINQPQHF.

The chain recombines TRBV20-1 with TRBJ2-1; no clear D gene. In germline, CDR1 is DFQATT, CDR2 SNEGSKA (reference sequence). The V end lost 6 bases, the J end lost 8 bases, and 8 bases lay between the germline ends. This CDR3 is built from 10 residues. For the CDR3, the DNA is TGCAGTGCCCGCCGAGATGAGCAGTTCTTC. It translates to CSARRDEQFF.

CDR3 region: CASSSTSTQETQYF. The CDR3, as DNA: TGCGCCAGCAGCTCGACAAGCACACAAGAGACCCAGTACTTC. The chain carries TRBV5-1 and TRBJ2-5; D is unresolved. This CDR3 has 14 amino acids. The germline V gene has CDR1 SGHRS and CDR2 YFSETQ. V lost 3 bases, J lost 2 bases, and 11 bases lay in between.